This TCR beta chain was retrieved from a study of OX40 agonist ivuxolimab in advanced cancers. Study summary: Head and neck, renal cell, melanoma or hepatocellular carcinoma were the cancers that dose-escalation patients had.

The protocol was immunoSEQ multiplex PCR, while the TCRdb copy is restricted to in-frame clones and leaves out a portion. The table has approximately 42,000 clones, approximately 91% seen once. Findings of the study overall: Among the lowest peripheral clonal expansion occurred in 0.1-3.0 mg/kg partial responders. On average, a greater number of expanded clones characterised CD8+ T cells relative to CD4+.

Patients were excluded for autoimmune disease history or systemic immunosuppression. With respect to this clone: The antigen remains unidentified.

Looked up from germline, CDR1 is LGHNA and CDR2 is YNFKEQ. Trimming removed 4 bases at V and 6 bases at J, with 13 bases between. This CDR3 is 15 amino acids long. The TCR was taken from an adult with an advanced solid tumor such as melanoma, head and neck, liver or kidney cancer. This specimen consisted of CD4+ or CD8+ T cells sorted from blood, obtained in a trial of the OX40 agonist ivuxolimab. The V call is TRBV4-2, the J call TRBJ1-6, with unresolved D. CDR3 loop: CASSPRFPLNSPLHF. The CDR3 nucleotides read TGTGCCAGCAGCCCCCGATTTCCCCTTAATTCACCCCTCCACTTT.